The 10 T cell receptor beta chains presented below share a single source sample, sequenced in a study of CD8+CD57+ T cells in acquired aplastic anemia. It was genomic DNA that served as the template for profiling TCR beta VDJ and CDR3. TCRdb ran MiXCR on the reads and lists one entry per CDR3 protein. The data contain some 190,000 distinct CDR3 sequences, around half of them singletons. Material for sequencing was sorted CD4+, CD8+, or CD8+CD57+ T cells (not recorded which) from PBMCs. These receptors were taken from a human donor in good health.

This chain links TRBV29-1 with TRBJ1-1, with D maybe TRBD1 (6 bases). The CDR3 extends over 14 amino acids. Germline CDR1 and CDR2: SQVTM and ANQGSEA. V was trimmed by 2 bases and J by 5 bases, leaving 15 bases between them. In nucleotides, the CDR3 is TGCAGCGTTGAATCACAGGGCGTGTGGACTGAAGCTTTCTTT. This encodes CSVESQGVWTEAFF.

The V and J genes are TRBV29-1 and TRBJ2-3; D might be TRBD2 (7 bases). V was pared by 7 bases and J by 3 bases, with 26 bases between. CDR1 SQVTM and CDR2 ANQGSEA come from the germline V gene. CDR3 length: 17 residues. The CDR3 protein is CSAGKRGGRGETDTQYF. The CDR3, as DNA: TGCAGCGCTGGCAAGCGGGGCGGCAGGGGTGAGACAGATACGCAGTATTTT.

This clonotype was seen a few times. One junction end disagrees with the germline gene, perhaps due to a read error. V is TRBV5-4 and J is TRBJ1-1, with D hard to call. CDR3 size: 13 residues. CDR1 is SGHNT and CDR2 is YYREEE in the germline V gene (reference sequence). The CDR3 loop reads CASSLSENAEAFF. CDR3 in DNA: TGTGCCAGCAGCTTGTCAGAGAACGCTGAAGCTTTCTTT.

CDR3 in DNA: TGTGCCAGCAGCATGCTAGCGGCCTCCTACAATGAGCAGTTCTTC. Its translation: CASSMLAASYNEQFF. V is TRBV2 and J is TRBJ2-1; 7 bases align to TRBD2. J was trimmed by 0 bases and V by 6 bases; bases with no gene match: 5. Germline values: CDR1 SNHLY, CDR2 FYNNEI. This CDR3 has 15 residues.

The chain joins TRBV11-1 to TRBJ2-3; 9 nucleotides agree with TRBD2. Trimming took 2 bases from V and 12 from J; bases not matched to a gene: 15. This CDR3 is 16 amino acids long. From germline, CDR1 is SGHAT and CDR2 FQDESV (reference sequence). The DNA of the CDR3 is TGTGCCAGCAGCTTACGGGGAGCGGGGGGCACAGATGCACAGTATTTT. It encodes CASSLRGAGGTDAQYF.

This clonotype occurred a few times. A single base separates this from a much larger clone, so it may be a read error. This sequence joins TRBV5-1 and TRBJ1-6; no definite D call. Looked up from germline, CDR1 is SGHRS and CDR2 is YFSETQ. The CDR3 length is 17 residues. CDR3 in DNA: TGCGCCGGCAGCTTGGCCAGCCTTAGCTCCTATAATTCACCCCTCCACTTT. This gives the protein CAGSLASLSSYNSPLHF.

This clonotype was picked up many times. The chain is built from TRBV5-1 and TRBJ2-7; D might be TRBD1 (6 bases). V was pared by 2 bases and J by 3 bases, with 12 bases between. CDR3 length equals 14 residues. CDR1 and CDR2 from the germline V gene are SGHRS and YFSETQ. In DNA, the CDR3 is TGCGCCAGCAGCTTACTCCCACAGGGCTACGAGCAGTACTTC. This sequence encodes CASSLLPQGYEQYF.

This clonotype was seen only a few times. The genes are TRBV11-2 and TRBJ2-1; 10 nucleotides match TRBD1. The CDR3 loop spans 15 amino acids. The V segment lost 5 bases and the J segment 8 bases; nucleotides outside the gene matches: 9. Germline loops: CDR1 SGHAT, CDR2 FQNNGV. CDR3 sequence (DNA): TGTGCCAGCAGCAGGGGAGTGACAGGGGGCGATGAGCAGTTCTTC. Translated, it gives CASSRGVTGGDEQFF.

At least ten counts were recorded for this clonotype. The gene calls are TRBV6-1 and TRBJ1-5, with 8 bases identical to TRBD1. CDR1 is MNHNS, CDR2 SASEGT, per germline. J was trimmed by 1 base and V by 6 bases; bases with no gene match: 5. The CDR3 has 15 amino acids. The CDR3 protein is CASRDRGGSNQPQHF. The CDR3 DNA is TGTGCCAGCAGAGACAGGGGCGGCAGCAATCAGCCCCAGCATTTT.

This chain connects TRBV25-1 to TRBJ1-2; a possible D gene is TRBD1 (5 bases). The germline V and J ends were trimmed by 3 bases and 0 bases, with 17 bases remaining between them. There are 17 residues in the CDR3. Germline CDR1 and CDR2: MGHDK and SYGVNS. CDR3 in DNA: TGTGCCAGCAGTGATAGGGGAGTTACGAAAGCTAACTATGGCTACACCTTC. Translation: CASSDRGVTKANYGYTF.